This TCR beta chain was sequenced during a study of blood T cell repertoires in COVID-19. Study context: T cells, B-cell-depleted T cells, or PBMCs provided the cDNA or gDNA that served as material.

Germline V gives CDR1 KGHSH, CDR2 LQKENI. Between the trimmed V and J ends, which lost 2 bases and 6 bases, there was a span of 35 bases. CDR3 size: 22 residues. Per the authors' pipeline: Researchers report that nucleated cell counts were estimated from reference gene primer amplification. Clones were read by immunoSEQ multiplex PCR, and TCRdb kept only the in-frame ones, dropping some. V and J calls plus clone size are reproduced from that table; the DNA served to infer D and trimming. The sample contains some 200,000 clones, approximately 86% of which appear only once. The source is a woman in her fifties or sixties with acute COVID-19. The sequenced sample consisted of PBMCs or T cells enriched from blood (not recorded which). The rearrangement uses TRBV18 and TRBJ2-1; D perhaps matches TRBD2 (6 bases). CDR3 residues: CASSPRPRAGVQGEVLFNEQFF. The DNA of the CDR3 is TGTGCCAGCTCACCAAGACCTAGGGCCGGGGTCCAAGGGGAGGTTCTCTTCAATGAGCAGTTCTTC.